This T cell receptor (beta chain) was sequenced in a study of cytomegalovirus exposure and HLA in healthy donors (dated by TCRdb to between 2016 and 2019). About the investigation overall: According to an earlier analysis of a few hundred of the donors, 150 million to 200 million T cells yielded approximately 120 million unique TCR beta sequences and 276 Gb of sequence data. An earlier analysis of around 580 of the donors used high-throughput TCR beta sequencing to judge whether each TCR beta V gene segment behaved as functional or pseudogenic. Alongside the repertoire data, information on donor age, sex, ethnicity and CMV serostatus was compiled. The T cell repertoires of roughly 660 subjects were profiled by immunosequencing and related to cytomegalovirus serostatus. The aim of the study was to test whether cataloging public T cell receptors could identify signatures of past pathogen exposure. In a later analysis, previously published TCR beta repertoires from 666 donors were re-analyzed and high-resolution HLA genotyping was added so that TCR occurrence patterns could be studied. Every discovery cohort repertoire had been produced on one sequencing platform. Of the roughly 390 genotyped donors, 75% to 85% were placed in the genetic ancestry cluster associated with self-reported Caucasian donors. About five DR-DQ haplotypes were handled as single units for association and clustering because linkage in the cohort was strong. A later genetic analysis took genome-wide SNP genotypes for about three fifths of the roughly 700 donors and used that subset as a discovery cohort. Along with the roughly 670-subject first cohort, a separate validation cohort of roughly 110 different subjects was used. Approximately 310 gigabases of sequencing data and approximately 93 million unique TCR sequences were included in an early release covering several hundred HLA-typed donors. High-throughput TCR immunosequencing, statistical association of individual TCRs with disease status, and machine learning were combined to predict cytomegalovirus infection status. The later analysis used no new phenotypic data to find candidate immune exposures, relying instead on TCR beta sequences and their occurrence across donors. Among about 410 genotyped donors of the cohort, an average of around 250,000 unique TCR beta nucleotide sequences was sequenced per donor, of which approximately 19% were non-productive. Typing coverage differed by locus: A, B, C, DRB1 and DQB1 were typed in roughly 620-640 donors, DQA1 in about 500, DPA1 in some 610, and DPB1 in 450 to 480. HLA typing covered class I and class II loci at four-digit resolution.

Library construction relied on the immunoSEQ multiplex PCR assay. A mixture of 60 forward primers for TCR Vbeta segments and 13 reverse primers for TCR Jbeta segments was used in the multiplex PCR. Amplification of the CDR3 region of rearranged TCR beta genes was performed with a multiplex PCR assay on genomic DNA. On the Illumina HiSeq System, the amplified TCR beta libraries were sequenced as 87-base-pair reads. For the original study's pipeline: In a later analysis, some 80 million unique TCR beta chains were counted across the roughly 670 repertoires, and around 11 million of these chains were shared by at least two donors. Raw reads were error-corrected and collapsed into unique sequences with a nearest-neighbor algorithm that merged closely related sequences to remove PCR and sequencing errors. Alignment of CDR3 sequences to IMGT reference sequences was used to assign V, D and J gene segments. For a sequence to be retained, a match of at least six nucleotides was required to both a V gene segment and a J gene segment. Rearrangements were called productive when the CDR3 lacked stop codons and stayed in frame with V and J; all others were non-productive. CDR3 was defined according to IMGT convention as the region running from the second conserved V-encoded cysteine to the conserved J-encoded phenylalanine. In an earlier analysis of some 550 of the donors, sequences lacking an unambiguous match to a single V gene segment were excluded. An earlier analysis of a few hundred of the donors classified V segments as functional when productive rearrangements were above 56.7% and as segregating when the standard deviation between donors was above 5%. A statistical classification framework was built to diagnose cytomegalovirus status from the catalog of TCR beta chain sequences. In a later analysis, TCR nucleotide sequences were compared against IMGT/GENE-DB human TR gene sequences so that V and J genes could be assigned. The TCRdist pipeline was used in a later analysis to assign CDR3 sequences and most-parsimonious VDJ recombination scenarios. In a later analysis, every TCR beta chain was defined by the combination of its CDR3 amino acid sequence and its V-gene family, and reads without a unique V-gene family were dropped. A later analysis removed several hundred highly shared, low-generation-probability nucleotide sequences to deal with suspected cross-contamination and a sequencing artifact. A later analysis calculated a clonal expansion index for each public chain from normalized within-repertoire ranks of inferred template counts. A later analysis computed generation probabilities with a VDJ recombination model fitted to out-of-frame rearrangements, and checked the results against IGoR. A later analysis scored TCR-TCR, TCR-HLA and TCR-CMV co-occurrence with hypergeometric tests, applying a repertoire-size bias correction to TCR pairs. To estimate false discovery rates, a later analysis permuted the HLA or CMV assignments 20 times. In a later analysis, co-occurring TCRs were grouped using DBSCAN, with TCRdist sequence similarity added in when clustering inside HLA-allele-positive subsets. Repertoires with fewer than 30,000 or more than 120,000 public chains, plus five repertoires with anomalous nucleotide sharing, were excluded from co-occurrence clustering. TCRdb holds this immuneACCESS table with in-frame rearrangements only. Some clones are missing; in checked studies, unresolved V genes explain under half, and the rest has no known cause. The DNA gave D and trimming, while V, J and clone size come from that table. This sample lists 120,000 or so clones; 75% to 85% were detected once. The ten most abundant clones make up about 3.3% of the sample.

Overall study results and their limits: According to a later analysis, TCR association rates differed among HLA loci, with DRB1 alleles showing the most associated TCRs and HLA-C alleles showing the fewest. When HLA alleles, especially DR and DQ, strongly co-occurred, TCR associations were difficult to assign to individual alleles. In a later analysis, several top co-occurrence clusters were reported to appear linked to parvovirus B19, influenza, CMV and Epstein-Barr virus. The study listed around 160 TCR beta chains as associated with cytomegalovirus. Presence/absence analyses assumed roughly uniform sequencing depth across donors, an assumption that may not hold. According to the authors, the approach could potentially be generalized to other disease states and immunological phenotypes. Three of the identified cytomegalovirus-associated TCR beta chains were confirmed in vitro to be specific for cytomegalovirus antigens. A later analysis found that HLA-associated TCR beta chains were more clonally expanded and had lower generation probabilities than equally common non-associated chains. A further reported finding was that TCR beta sequences accurately predicted the HLA-A and HLA-B alleles for most subjects in the first cohort. Most TCR sequences were observed very rarely across donors, whereas some public TCRs were present in many individuals. At a false discovery rate of 0.05, a later analysis linked some 18,000 TCR beta sequences to specific HLA alleles. Immune exposure information for the cohort was limited to CMV serostatus. In an earlier analysis of more than 450 of the donors, most TCR beta V segments were observed in productive rearrangements about 90% or about 30% of the time, broadly matching IMGT annotations. According to a later genetic analysis, donors in an Asian-associated ancestry cluster had fewer N-insertions in productive TCRs than the approximately 630-donor mean. The earlier analysis of 587 of the donors excluded 15 to 20 rarely observed V segments, including chromosome 9 orphons, because counts were too low. The sequencing pipeline was judged likely to have produced a cluster of highly shared sequence variants as a technical artifact. The classifier was reported to diagnose cytomegalovirus status with high specificity and sensitivity in both the original cohort and the validation cohort. Correlated functional status among segregating V segments might be attributable to linkage disequilibrium, but an unknown experimental factor could not be ruled out. According to a later analysis, most CMV-associated TCR beta chains appeared to be HLA-restricted, and the HLA associations seemed to be driven largely by CMV exposure. In a later genetic analysis, a missense DCLRE1C variant was associated with V-gene and J-gene trimming of TCR beta chains, and the association was replicated in an independent cohort. The cohort was sequenced for TCR beta chains only, and without alpha or paired-chain data the features that could be detected were limited. Because HLA typing was unavailable for some donors at each locus, only the typed subset was used in association tests.

This clone was counted once. The clone's antigen remains unknown. Per-base qualities were not stored, and no clone one base away is much larger. The cohort was made up of 650 to 700 healthy bone marrow donors. At the time of sampling, every cohort member was nominally healthy, though immune exposures that went unrecorded were likely present. The donor was CMV seronegative and belonged to the group of under 400 seronegative cohort members. Every donor gave a peripheral blood sample, and the peripheral blood mononuclear cells from that sample were used for TCR beta sequencing. Genomic DNA was extracted from the blood cell samples with the Qiagen DNeasy Blood Extraction Kit. The clonotype comes from a male donor in good health and CMV-seronegative. Sequenced: PBMCs.

The DNA sequence is as follows: TGCGCCAGCAGCTTGGGGGGACAGAGCTCGGGGACCGGGGAGCTGTTTTTT. Its coded protein is CASSLGGQSSGTGELFF. This chain is built from TRBV5-1 and TRBJ2-2; 7 central nucleotides agree with TRBD1. The CDR3 covers 17 residues, taking in both the cysteine and the phenylalanine. The entry retains the CDR3 DNA only, 51 bases that are in frame from base 1. The germline V gene gives CDR1 as SGHRS and CDR2 as YFSETQ. The germline V end is reduced by 0 bases and the J end by 5 bases; junction bases left unmatched: 10.